A single sample gave rise to the 3 T cell receptor beta chains below, sequenced in a study of shared clonotypes between healthy human individuals. The table came from immunoSEQ multiplex PCR; TCRdb's copy has only in-frame clones and leaves some out. The sample lists millions of clones; 93% were seen once. Sequencing was performed on naive CD4+ T cells from PBMCs. Subset of the sample: CD45RA+ positively selected. Receptor source: a man aged 18 to 30 in good health. Some clones in this sample may be carry-over from other donors' samples.

This clone appeared a single time. The chain combines TRBV6-1 with TRBJ2-1; 8 bases agree with TRBD2. V lost 0 bases, J lost 5 bases, and 9 bases stayed unmatched. CDR3 size: 17 residues. Germline V gene sequence: CDR1 MNHNS, CDR2 SASEGT. The CDR3 DNA is TGTGCCAGCAGTGAAGCGCTGGCGGGAGGCGTCCACAATGAGCAGTTCTTC. This codes for CASSEALAGGVHNEQFF.

For this clone: The same CDR3 also results from other DNA sequences found in this sample. V and J are TRBV5-1 and TRBJ2-7; 7 bases match TRBD2. Per the germline V gene, CDR1 is SGHRS and CDR2 is YFSETQ. The CDR3 is made up of 14 amino acids. Losses at the gene ends were 1 base for V and 2 bases for J; bases not matched to a gene: 3. The CDR3: CASSLSGTTYEQYF. The CDR3 nucleotides are TGCGCCAGCAGCTTGTCCGGGACTACCTACGAGCAGTACTTC.

The chain joins TRBV11-2 to TRBJ1-4; 7 bases align to TRBD1. J gave up 7 bases and V 0 bases, and 8 bases lay outside the gene matches. This CDR3 contains 16 residues. Germline CDR1 and CDR2: SGHAT and FQNNGV. The CDR3 is CASSLDYRGGGEKLFF. The CDR3 nucleotides are TGTGCCAGCAGCTTAGATTACAGGGGAGGGGGTGAAAAACTGTTTTTT.